A selection of T cell receptor beta chains follows, all from one sample in a study of blood T cell repertoires in COVID-19. Only in-frame clones appear in the TCRdb table, and some are missing; sequencing was by immunoSEQ multiplex PCR. The sample holds a few hundred thousand clones, over 75% seen once. The sample consisted of peripheral blood. All receptors come from a man younger than 40 who had recovered from COVID-19. Both conserved end residues are part of each CDR3.

CDR3: CASSEAQRTNTEAFF; J: TRBJ1-1; V: TRBV2
CDR3: CASSLGTGTGELFF; J: TRBJ2-2; V: TRBV5-1
CDR3: CASTIGINQGERNNEQFF; J: TRBJ2-1; V: TRBV28
CDR3: CSVYEGQAIYGYTF; J: TRBJ1-2; V: TRBV29-1
CDR3: CASSQTSGTQYF; J: TRBJ2-3; V: TRBV6-5
CDR3: CASSPDGGAGTDTQYF; J: TRBJ2-3; V: TRBV7-9
CDR3: CASSPPDGADTQYF; J: TRBJ2-3; V: TRBV7-9
CDR3: CASSPQSTEYTDTQYF; J: TRBJ2-3; V: TRBV4-2
CDR3: CASGQGDEQYF; J: TRBJ2-7; V: TRBV5-5
CDR3: CASSHGQGANTEAFF; J: TRBJ1-1; V: TRBV18
CDR3: CASRQTSGGPVETQYF; J: TRBJ2-5; V: TRBV7-9
CDR3: CASSQERAGDGANVLTF; J: TRBJ2-6; V: TRBV4-2
CDR3: CATPAGVTGELFF; J: TRBJ2-2; V: TRBV5-1